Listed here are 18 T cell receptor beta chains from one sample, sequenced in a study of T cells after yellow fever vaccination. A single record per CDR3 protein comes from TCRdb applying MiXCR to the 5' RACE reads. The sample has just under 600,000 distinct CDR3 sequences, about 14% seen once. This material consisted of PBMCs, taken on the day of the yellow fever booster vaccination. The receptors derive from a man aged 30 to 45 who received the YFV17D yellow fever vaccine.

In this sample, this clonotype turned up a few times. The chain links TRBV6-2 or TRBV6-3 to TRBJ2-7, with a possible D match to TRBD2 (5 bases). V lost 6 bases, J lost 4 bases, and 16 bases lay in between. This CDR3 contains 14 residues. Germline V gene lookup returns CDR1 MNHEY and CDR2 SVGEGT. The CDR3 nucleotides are TGTGCCAGCAGCAAAACTCTCTCGGGGTACGAGCAGTACTTC. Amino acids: CASSKTLSGYEQYF.

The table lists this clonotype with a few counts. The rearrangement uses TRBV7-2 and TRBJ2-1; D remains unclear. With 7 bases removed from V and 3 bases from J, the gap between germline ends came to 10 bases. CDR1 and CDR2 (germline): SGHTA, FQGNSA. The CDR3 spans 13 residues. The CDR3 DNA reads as TGTGCCAGCAACCGTAAGGACTACAATGAGCAGTTCTTC. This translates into CASNRKDYNEQFF.

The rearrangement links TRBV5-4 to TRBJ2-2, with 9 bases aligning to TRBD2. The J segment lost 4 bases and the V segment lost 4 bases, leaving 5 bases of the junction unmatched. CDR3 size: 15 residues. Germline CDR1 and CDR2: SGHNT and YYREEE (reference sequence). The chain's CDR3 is CASSLQAGGTGELFF. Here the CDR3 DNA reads TGTGCCAGCAGCCTCCAAGCGGGAGGCACCGGGGAGCTGTTTTTT.

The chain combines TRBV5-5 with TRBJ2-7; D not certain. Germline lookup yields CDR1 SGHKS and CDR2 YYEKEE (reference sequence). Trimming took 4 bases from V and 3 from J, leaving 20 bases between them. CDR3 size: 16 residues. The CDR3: CASSPRADGWVYEQYF. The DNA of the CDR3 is TGTGCCAGCAGCCCTAGGGCAGATGGGTGGGTCTACGAGCAGTACTTC. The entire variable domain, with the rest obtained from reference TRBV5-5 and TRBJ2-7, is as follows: DAGVTQSPTHLIKTRGQQVTLRCSPISGHKSVSWYQQVLGQGPQFIFQYYEKEERGRGNFPDRFSARQFPNYSSELNVNALLLGDSALYLCASSPRADGWVYEQYFGPGTRLTVT.

CDR3 sequence (DNA): TGCGCCAGCAGCCCGGACAGGGCCAGCGAGCCCCAGCATTTT. Translation gives CASSPDRASEPQHF. The J gene is TRBJ1-5, the V gene TRBV5-1; the match to TRBD1 covers 8 bases. Trimming at V came to 4 bases and at J to 8 bases, leaving 8 bases not matched to a gene. The CDR3 is made up of 14 amino acids. Germline CDR1 and CDR2: SGHRS and YFSETQ.

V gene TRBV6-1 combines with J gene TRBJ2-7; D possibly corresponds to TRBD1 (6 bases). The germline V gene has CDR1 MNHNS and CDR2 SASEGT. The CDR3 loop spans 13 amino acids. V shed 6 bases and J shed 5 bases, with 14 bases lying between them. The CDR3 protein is CASRRQVWHEQYF. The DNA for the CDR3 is TGTGCCAGCAGGCGACAGGTCTGGCACGAGCAGTACTTC.

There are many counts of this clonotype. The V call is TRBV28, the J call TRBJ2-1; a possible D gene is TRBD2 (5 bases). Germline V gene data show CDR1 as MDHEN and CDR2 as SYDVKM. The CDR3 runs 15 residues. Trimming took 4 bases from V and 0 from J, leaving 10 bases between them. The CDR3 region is CASSWVGSSYNEQFF. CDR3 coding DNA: TGTGCCAGCAGTTGGGTAGGGAGCTCCTACAATGAGCAGTTCTTC.

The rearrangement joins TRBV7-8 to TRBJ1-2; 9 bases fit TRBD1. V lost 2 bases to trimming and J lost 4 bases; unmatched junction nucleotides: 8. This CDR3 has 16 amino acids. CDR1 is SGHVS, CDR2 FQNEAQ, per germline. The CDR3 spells CASSLRGDRVPYGYTF. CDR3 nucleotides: TGTGCCAGCAGCTTAAGGGGGGACAGGGTCCCCTATGGCTACACCTTC.

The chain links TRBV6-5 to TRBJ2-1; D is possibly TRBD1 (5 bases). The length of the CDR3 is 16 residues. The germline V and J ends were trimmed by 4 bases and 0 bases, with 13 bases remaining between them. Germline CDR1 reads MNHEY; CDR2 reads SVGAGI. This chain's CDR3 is CASSSPGHRSYNEQFF. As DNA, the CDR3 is TGTGCCAGCAGTTCCCCCGGACACCGCTCCTACAATGAGCAGTTCTTC.

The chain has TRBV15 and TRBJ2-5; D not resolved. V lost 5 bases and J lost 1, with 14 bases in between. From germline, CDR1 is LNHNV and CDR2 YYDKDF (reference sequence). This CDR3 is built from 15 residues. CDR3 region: CATSVQRNSQETQYF. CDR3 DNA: TGTGCCACCAGCGTCCAGCGTAATAGCCAAGAGACCCAGTACTTC.

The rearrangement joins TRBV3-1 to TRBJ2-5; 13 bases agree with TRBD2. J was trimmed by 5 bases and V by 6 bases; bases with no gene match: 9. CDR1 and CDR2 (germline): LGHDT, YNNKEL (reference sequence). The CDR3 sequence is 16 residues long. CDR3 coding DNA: TGTGCCAGCAGGCGGACTAGCGGGAGTCGTTCGGAGACCCAGTACTTC. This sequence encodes CASRRTSGSRSETQYF.

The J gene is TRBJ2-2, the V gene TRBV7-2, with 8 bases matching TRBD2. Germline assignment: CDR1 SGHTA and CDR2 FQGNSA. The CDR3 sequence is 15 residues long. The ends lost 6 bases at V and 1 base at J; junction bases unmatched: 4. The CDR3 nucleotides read TGTGCCAGCAGACTAAGCGGGAGGAACACCGGGGAGCTGTTTTTT. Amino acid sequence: CASRLSGRNTGELFF.

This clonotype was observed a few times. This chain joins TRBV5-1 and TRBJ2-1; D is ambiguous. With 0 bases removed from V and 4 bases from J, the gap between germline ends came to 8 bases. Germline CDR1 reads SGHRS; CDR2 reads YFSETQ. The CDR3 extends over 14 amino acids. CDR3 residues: CASSLDKSYNEQFF. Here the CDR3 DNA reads TGCGCCAGCAGCTTGGACAAATCGTACAATGAGCAGTTCTTC.

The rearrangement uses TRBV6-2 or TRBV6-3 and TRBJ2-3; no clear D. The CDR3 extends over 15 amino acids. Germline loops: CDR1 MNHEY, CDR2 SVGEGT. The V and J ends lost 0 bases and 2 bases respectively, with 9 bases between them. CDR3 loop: CASSYSVTTTDTQYF. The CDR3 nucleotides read TGTGCCAGCAGTTACTCGGTAACCACCACAGATACGCAGTATTTT.

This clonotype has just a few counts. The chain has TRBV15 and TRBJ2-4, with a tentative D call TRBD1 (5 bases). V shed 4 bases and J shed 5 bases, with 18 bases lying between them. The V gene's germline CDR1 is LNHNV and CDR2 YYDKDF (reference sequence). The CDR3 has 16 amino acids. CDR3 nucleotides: TGTGCCACCAGCATATTGCCCCAGGGTTACCAAAACATTCAGTACTTC. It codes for CATSILPQGYQNIQYF.

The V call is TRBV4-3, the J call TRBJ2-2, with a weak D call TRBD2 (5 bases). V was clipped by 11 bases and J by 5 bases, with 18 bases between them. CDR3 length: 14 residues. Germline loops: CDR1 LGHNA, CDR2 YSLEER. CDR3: CAGARELWTGELFF. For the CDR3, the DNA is TGCGCCGGCGCTAGGGAGTTATGGACCGGGGAGCTGTTTTTT.

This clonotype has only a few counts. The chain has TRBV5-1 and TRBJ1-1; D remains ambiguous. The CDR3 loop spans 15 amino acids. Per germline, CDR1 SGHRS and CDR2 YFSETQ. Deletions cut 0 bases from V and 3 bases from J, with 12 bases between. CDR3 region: CASSLDGYGDTEAFF. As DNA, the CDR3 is TGCGCCAGCAGCTTGGACGGTTACGGGGACACTGAAGCTTTCTTT.

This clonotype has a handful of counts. The CDR3 sequence is CASSPSGTSINYGYTF. As DNA, the CDR3 is TGTGCCAGCAGTCCCTCCGGGACATCTATTAACTATGGCTACACCTTC. The V call is TRBV2, the J call TRBJ1-2, with D tentatively TRBD1 (6 bases). The V end was cut by 5 bases, the J end by 1 base, with 17 bases between. The CDR3 spans 16 residues. Looked up from germline, CDR1 is SNHLY and CDR2 is FYNNEI.